These 27 T cell receptor beta chains were all obtained from the same sample, sequenced in a study of blood T cell repertoires in COVID-19. Assay used: immunoSEQ multiplex PCR; TCRdb lists only in-frame clones, some missing. The data contain about 160,000 clones, approximately 95% of them singletons. Sequences were obtained from peripheral blood. These receptors were taken from a woman in her sixties or seventies with COVID-19, enrolled during active disease.

The chain links TRBV14 to TRBJ2-1; 8 bases fit TRBD1. After removal of 3 bases from V and 15 bases from J, the junction contained 10 bases not matched to a gene. The CDR3 totals 13 residues. Germline-derived CDR1 and CDR2 are SGHDN and FVKESK. CDR3 nucleotides: TGTGCCAGCAGCCAGCGGCGTCGACAGGGGTTGTTCTTC. This codes for CASSQRRRQGLFF.

V gene TRBV2 combines with J gene TRBJ1-2; a weak D match, TRBD1 (6 bases). CDR3 length: 13 amino acids. Looked up from germline, CDR1 is SNHLY and CDR2 is FYNNEI. Trimming took off 1 base at V and 8 bases at J, with 11 bases between the two ends. CDR3 region: CASSEDREWGYTF. CDR3 DNA sequence: TGTGCCAGCAGTGAAGACAGGGAGTGGGGCTACACCTTC.

The CDR3 loop is CASSLEQGSEQFF. The CDR3 nucleotides read TGTGCCAGCAGCTTAGAACAGGGGAGTGAGCAGTTCTTC. The chain combines TRBV11-3 with TRBJ2-1; 7 nucleotides line up with TRBD1. Germline V gene lookup returns CDR1 SGHNT and CDR2 YENEEA. Unmatched junction bases numbered 2, after V lost 0 bases and J lost 9 bases. The CDR3 has 13 amino acids. Looking up the rest from reference TRBV11-3 and TRBJ2-1 gives the full variable domain: EAGVVQSPRYKIIEKKQPVAFWCNPISGHNTLYWYLQNLGQGPELLIRYENEEAVDDSQLPKDRFSAERLKGVDSTLKIQPAELGDSAVYLCASSLEQGSEQFFGPGTRLTVL.

The chain joins TRBV7-6 to TRBJ2-2, with 10 bases aligning to TRBD2. V lost 5 bases and J lost 5; bases outside the gene matches: 5. This CDR3 comprises 15 residues. CDR1 is SGHVS and CDR2 is FNYEAQ in the germline V gene. CDR3 DNA: TGTGCCAGCAGCCGTTTTAGCGGGGGGACCGGGGAGCTGTTTTTT. Translated, it gives CASSRFSGGTGELFF.

CDR3 protein: CASERGPGNGYTF. The DNA of the CDR3 is TGTGCCAGCGAAAGAGGGCCGGGTAATGGCTACACCTTC. V is TRBV25-1 and J is TRBJ1-2, with D unresolved. CDR3 length equals 13 residues. V was shortened by 8 bases and J by 6 bases, with 16 bases between the two germline ends. The germline V gene has CDR1 MGHDK and CDR2 SYGVNS.

The chain combines TRBV15 with TRBJ2-2, with D perhaps TRBD1 (5 bases). Trimming pared 5 bases from V and 2 bases from J, leaving 12 bases between. CDR1 is LNHNV and CDR2 is YYDKDF in the germline V gene (reference sequence). The CDR3 loop spans 15 amino acids. CDR3: CATSGASSNTGELFF. CDR3 DNA: TGTGCCACCAGCGGGGCCAGCTCCAACACCGGGGAGCTGTTTTTT.

This chain uses TRBV5-1 with TRBJ1-3, with D hard to call. The V end was cut by 0 bases, the J end by 8 bases, with 12 bases between. Per germline, CDR1 SGHRS and CDR2 YFSETQ. This CDR3 comprises 14 residues. The CDR3 sequence: CASSLGQIADTIYF. CDR3 nucleotides: TGCGCCAGCAGCTTGGGGCAGATTGCAGACACCATATATTTT.

This chain connects TRBV7-2 to TRBJ1-6; a weak D match, TRBD1 (5 bases). The CDR3 runs 16 residues. Between the trimmed V and J ends, which lost 0 bases and 7 bases, there was a span of 13 bases. The germline V gene encodes CDR1 SGHTA and CDR2 FQGNSA. The CDR3 coding sequence is TGTGCCAGCAGCTTAGCTGGGGGTGGGAGGAATTCACCCCTCCACTTT. Translated: CASSLAGGGRNSPLHF. The full variable domain, with the rest looked up from reference TRBV7-2 and TRBJ1-6, is GAGVSQSPSNKVTEKGKDVELRCDPISGHTALYWYRQSLGQGLEFLIYFQGNSAPDKSGLPSDRFSAERTGGSVSTLTIQRTQQEDSAVYLCASSLAGGGRNSPLHFGNGTRLTVT.

This rearrangement joins TRBV6-5 to TRBJ1-1, with a weak D call TRBD1 (5 bases). The germline gives CDR1 MNHEY, CDR2 SVGAGI. V gave up 0 bases and J gave up 3 bases, with 14 bases separating them. This CDR3 contains 16 residues. In DNA, the CDR3 is TGTGCCAGCAGTTACTCAAAGACGGAGGGGTACACTGAAGCTTTCTTT. Residues: CASSYSKTEGYTEAFF.

The V call is TRBV4-3, the J call TRBJ1-2, with D uncertain. Germline lookup yields CDR1 LGHNA and CDR2 YSLEER. V lost 0 bases, J lost 4 bases, and 12 bases lay in between. The CDR3 loop spans 15 amino acids. CDR3 amino acids: CASSQDRYTLYGYTF. The CDR3 coding sequence is TGCGCCAGCAGCCAAGATCGGTATACCCTCTATGGCTACACCTTC.

The rearrangement uses TRBV5-6 and TRBJ1-1; D might be TRBD1 (5 bases). The V end lost 1 base, the J end lost 6 bases, and 7 bases lay between the germline ends. Per germline, CDR1 SGHDT and CDR2 YYEEEE. The CDR3 runs 12 residues. The CDR3 DNA reads TGTGCCAGCAGCTTGTGGGGGGCTGAAGCTTTCTTT. This translates into CASSLWGAEAFF.

The chain has TRBV19 and TRBJ1-5; D call uncertain. Deletions cut 0 bases from V and 9 bases from J, with 12 bases between. The germline gives CDR1 LNHDA, CDR2 SQIVND (reference sequence). This CDR3 region has 14 residues. In nucleotides, the CDR3 is TGTGCCAGTAGTATAGATCTCCCCCCGTGGCCCCAGCATTTT. Translated: CASSIDLPPWPQHF.

The CDR3 sequence is CASSPDRPGNTIYF. The CDR3, as DNA: TGTGCCAGCAGCCCAGACAGGCCCGGAAACACCATATATTTT. The rearrangement links TRBV27 to TRBJ1-3; TRBD1 might be the D (6 bases). Looked up from germline, CDR1 is MNHEY and CDR2 is SMNVEV (reference sequence). CDR3 length: 14 amino acids. V dropped 6 bases and J dropped 4 bases, with 13 bases sitting between them.

The J gene is TRBJ2-5, the V gene TRBV7-8, with 7 bases lining up with TRBD1. The J segment lost 2 bases and the V segment lost 1 base, leaving 7 bases of the junction unmatched. The CDR3 contains 16 residues. Germline CDR1 reads SGHVS; CDR2 reads FQNEAQ. The CDR3: CASSLGAGGIQETQYF. DNA of the CDR3: TGTGCCAGCAGCTTAGGGGCAGGGGGTATTCAAGAGACCCAGTACTTC.

V is TRBV10-3 and J is TRBJ2-2, with TRBD1 as a possible D gene (6 bases). Trimming left V 2 bases short and J 0 bases short, with 7 bases between. The CDR3 sequence is 15 residues long. CDR1 is ENHRY and CDR2 is SYGVKD in the germline V gene. The CDR3 DNA reads as TGTGCCATCAGTGAGGCAGGGGCGAACACCGGGGAGCTGTTTTTT. It specifies CAISEAGANTGELFF.

This chain uses TRBV10-3 with TRBJ1-1, with 8 bases aligning to TRBD1. Looked up from germline, CDR1 is ENHRY and CDR2 is SYGVKD. CDR3 size: 16 residues. The junction had 15 bases not matched to a gene; V was cut back by 5 bases and J by 7 bases. CDR3 residues: CAISSYGGQDAGEAFF. Written as DNA, the CDR3 is TGTGCCATCAGTTCCTACGGGGGACAGGACGCTGGTGAAGCTTTCTTT.

The chain's CDR3 is CASSPSPDRAGNTIYF. DNA for the CDR3: TGTGCCAGCAGTCCATCACCTGACAGGGCTGGAAACACCATATATTTT. The rearrangement joins TRBV7-3 to TRBJ1-3, with TRBD1 matching 7 bases. The CDR3 sequence is 16 residues long. CDR1 and CDR2 (germline): SGHTA, FQGTGA. The trim removed 6 bases at V and 2 bases at J, leaving 10 bases unmatched.

This clone was recorded once. The chain is built from TRBV29-1 and TRBJ1-2; TRBD1 matches at 10 bases. Germline lookup yields CDR1 SQVTM and CDR2 ANQGSEA. This CDR3 contains 13 residues. Trimming took 6 bases from V and 8 from J; bases not matched to a gene: 9. In nucleotides, the CDR3 is TGCAGCGTAACCCGGACAGGGGGAAGCGGCTACACCTTC. Translating gives CSVTRTGGSGYTF.

The V and J genes are TRBV5-4 and TRBJ1-1, with TRBD1 matching 8 bases. Germline assignment: CDR1 SGHNT and CDR2 YYREEE (reference sequence). Trimming at V came to 2 bases and at J to 6 bases, leaving 6 bases not matched to a gene. This CDR3 comprises 14 residues. CDR3 DNA: TGTGCCAGCAGCTTCTACTTACAGGGGGCTGAAGCTTTCTTT. Translated, it gives CASSFYLQGAEAFF.

This chain joins TRBV7-8 and TRBJ2-7, with a possible D match to TRBD2 (7 bases). V lost 5 bases to trimming and J lost 4 bases, with 24 bases between them. CDR1 and CDR2 (germline): SGHVS, FQNEAQ. There are 17 residues in the CDR3. The CDR3, as DNA: TGTGCCAGCAGCCCAGGGTGGGGGGGCAGAGGAGGGTACGAGCAGTACTTC. Protein: CASSPGWGGRGGYEQYF. The whole variable domain, remainder taken from reference TRBV7-8 and TRBJ2-7, is GAGVSQSPRYKVAKRGQDVALRCDPISGHVSLFWYQQALGQGPEFLTYFQNEAQLDKSGLPSDRFFAERPEGSVSTLKIQRTQQEDSAVYLCASSPGWGGRGGYEQYFGPGTRLTVT.

The chain uses TRBV5-1 and TRBJ1-1, with TRBD1 matching 7 bases. Germline CDR1 and CDR2: SGHRS and YFSETQ. There are 15 residues in the CDR3. Unmatched junction bases numbered 7, after V lost 5 bases and J lost 0 bases. CDR3 region: CASSEMGQMNTEAFF. In DNA, the CDR3 is TGCGCCAGCAGTGAAATGGGACAGATGAACACTGAAGCTTTCTTT.

The chain joins TRBV5-1 to TRBJ2-1; 11 bases fit TRBD1. CDR3 length: 13 amino acids. V was clipped by 4 bases and J by 9 bases; unmatched bases: 3. Per the germline V gene, CDR1 is SGHRS and CDR2 is YFSETQ. The CDR3: CASSVDRGREQFF. The CDR3 bases are TGCGCCAGCAGCGTGGACAGGGGGCGTGAGCAGTTCTTC.

The V call is TRBV6-6, the J call TRBJ1-1; weak D call: TRBD1 (6 bases). The CDR3 is 12 amino acids. Germline CDR1 reads MNHNY; CDR2 reads SVGAGI (reference sequence). Deletions cut 6 bases from V and 7 bases from J, with 12 bases between. CDR3 sequence reads: CASRQGDGEAFF. The CDR3 region has the DNA TGTGCCAGCAGACAGGGAGATGGTGAAGCTTTCTTT.

This clone was seen a single time. The CDR3: CASMRSEQFF. As DNA, the CDR3 is TGTGCCAGCATGAGGAGTGAGCAGTTCTTC. The chain uses TRBV12-3 or TRBV12-4 and TRBJ2-1, with no clear D. The CDR3 spans 10 residues. The V gene lost 7 bases and the J gene lost 9 bases, with 7 bases spanning the gap.

The rearrangement uses TRBV5-6 and TRBJ2-7; D perhaps matches TRBD1 (5 bases). The CDR3 covers 14 residues. V lost 2 bases and J lost 2, with 11 bases in between. CDR1 and CDR2 (germline): SGHDT, YYEEEE. The DNA for the CDR3 is TGTGCCAGCAGCTTAGGGGCAGGCCCCTACGAGCAGTACTTC. The encoded protein is CASSLGAGPYEQYF.

The chain carries TRBV6-5 and TRBJ1-2; D is ambiguous. Germline-derived CDR1 and CDR2 are MNHEY and SVGAGI. The V gene lost 2 bases and the J gene lost 4 bases, with 8 bases spanning the gap. This CDR3 has 13 amino acids. The CDR3 DNA reads as TGTGCCAGCAGTTACATATCGGGCTATGGCTACACCTTC. Its translation: CASSYISGYGYTF.

The CDR3 here is CAWGREAYYNEQFF. The CDR3 DNA reads TGTGCCTGGGGCCGGGAAGCCTACTACAATGAGCAGTTCTTC. The chain employs TRBV30 and TRBJ2-1, with D possibly TRBD2 on 5 matching bases. CDR1 and CDR2 from the germline V gene are GTSNPN and SVGIG (reference sequence). Deletions cut 5 bases from V and 3 bases from J, with 14 bases between. This CDR3 has 14 residues.